The entry below gives a single T cell receptor beta chain sequence along with its context. The antigen remains unidentified. The record originates from a study of T cell clusters in autoimmune cytopenias. The length of the CDR3 is 12 residues. Per germline, CDR1 ENHRY and CDR2 SYGVKD. Tens of thousands of genome equivalents of blood DNA were amplified for TRB. Study-wide findings and caveats: TRB repertoire shifts in secondary cytopenia and chronic lymphocytic leukemia mostly reflected lymphoma, not autoimmunity.

TRB rearrangements were amplified by touch-down multiplex PCR with mixed TRB-A/B primers. TCRdb reprocessed the multiplex PCR reads and keeps a single row for each CDR3 protein, giving no DNA. The sample table sets out about 11,000 distinct CDR3 sequences. These data were also filed under a second study, of T cell repertoires in aging, cancer and after chemotherapy.

The sample was peripheral blood. This TCR came from a human donor in good health. J is TRBJ2-1 and V is TRBV10-3. CDR3 loop: CAISEAKETQYF.